Here is one T cell receptor (beta chain) with its context. A read error may be the cause here, since a much bigger clone is one base away. The entry originates in a study of blood T cells in healthy people across ages. Donors were systemically healthy Caucasian individuals from Russia aged roughly 6 to 95 years. A minimum of 6 micrograms of total RNA was extracted per sample. Germline V gene data show CDR1 as MGHRA and CDR2 as YSYEKL. CDR3 length: 15 residues. Trimming stripped 1 base from V and 6 bases from J, with 13 bases between. Next came a second PCR, run for roughly 7 to 12 cycles, which used a sample-barcoded 5' primer along with a J-beta primer mix. TCRdb re-called the 5' RACE reads through MiXCR, storing one row per CDR3 protein. The profile shows some 1.6 million distinct CDR3 sequences, 34% of them singletons.

The receptor's source is a woman aged 25-40 years in good health. This chain links TRBV4-1 with TRBJ2-1; weak D call: TRBD2 (6 bases). What was sequenced was blood. The DNA for the CDR3 is TGCGCCAGCAGCCAAGGAGGCCTAGCGTCCAATGAGCAGTTCTTC. Translating gives CASSQGGLASNEQFF.